The rows below give T cell receptor beta chains drawn from one sample of a study of beta chain features in type 1 diabetes. TCRdb's table, derived via immunoSEQ multiplex PCR, lists solely in-frame clones and lacks some. The sample has about 160,000 clones; 10% are singletons. Sequencing was performed on central memory CD4+ T cells from blood. All receptors come from a man aged 25 to 40 with type 1 diabetes. CDR3s include the opening cysteine and the closing phenylalanine or tryptophan.

j_call cdr3_length v_call cdr3_aa
TRBJ2-2 17 TRBV16 CASSQLARDTDPGELFF
TRBJ2-3 13 TRBV6-5 CASSGAGVDTQYF
TRBJ2-3 15 TRBV9 CASSVRPGGPDTQYF
TRBJ2-1 16 TRBV5-1 CASSLVAGSSYNEQFF
TRBJ1-5 16 TRBV27 CASSLSYGYSNQPQHF
TRBJ2-7 12 TRBV25-1 CATRGYDYEQYF
TRBJ2-1 14 TRBV7-2 CASLAGHEYVEQFF
TRBJ2-1 16 TRBV9 CASSVGVTSDSGEQFF
TRBJ2-2 16 TRBV5-1 CASSFGTGGNTGELFF
TRBJ2-7 12 TRBV30 CAWNQGAHEQYF
TRBJ1-2 13 TRBV27 CASPWTAGDGYTF
TRBJ1-5 15 TRBV28 CASSGGTGRNQPQHF
TRBJ1-1 13 TRBV29-1 CSVRREGNTEAFF
TRBJ2-7 16 TRBV19 CASTESASGDPYEQYF
TRBJ2-2 15 TRBV2 CASSSQRGGTGELFF
TRBJ2-1 15 TRBV5-1 CASSSGLAGYNEQFF
TRBJ2-7 14 TRBV7-2 CASSSGLVSYEQYF
TRBJ2-3 19 TRBV27 CASIPIGKNRDSRTDTQYF
TRBJ2-1 18 TRBV19 CASSIDLRSSGRRNEQFF
TRBJ2-5 14 TRBV6-5 CASSYPGMEETQYF
TRBJ2-1 16 TRBV14 CASSQGVNSGSDEQFF
TRBJ2-5 15 TRBV7-2 CASSPGTGGEETQYF
TRBJ2-4 14 TRBV5-1 CASSLTQLKNIQYF
TRBJ1-5 15 TRBV4-2 CASSQADREDQPQHF
TRBJ2-7 15 TRBV2 CASRESTSGSYEQYF
TRBJ2-7 15 TRBV5-4 CASSFGGQGAHEQYF
TRBJ1-3 13 TRBV5-4 CASSLSTGALIYF
TRBJ2-1 15 TRBV5-6 CASSLGGRGNNEQFF
TRBJ2-1 17 TRBV27 CASSSPQTSASYNEQFF
TRBJ2-3 14 TRBV30 CAWTNRVSTDTQYF
TRBJ1-2 12 TRBV7-9 CASSLEGNGYTF
TRBJ1-2 14 TRBV2 CASSGEVLSRGYTF
TRBJ2-6 15 TRBV5-6 CASRSTGDGANVLTF
TRBJ2-4 14 TRBV19 CASSTTGSKNIQYF
TRBJ2-1 13 TRBV5-1 CASSLVATDEQFF